This TCR beta chain emerged from a study of shared clonotypes between healthy human individuals. CDR1 is KGHSH and CDR2 is LQKENI in the germline V gene. V was shortened by 1 base and J by 6 bases, with 18 bases between the two germline ends. The CDR3 has 16 residues. Sequencing used immunoSEQ multiplex PCR; TCRdb keeps in-frame clones, though not all of them. Of 2 million to 2.5 million clones listed, approximately 96% are singletons. This clonotype was sampled from a man aged 18 to 29 in good health. The V gene is TRBV18, the J gene TRBJ1-1; the D is unclear. Sample: naive CD4+ T cells sorted from blood. Subset here: CD45RA+ positively selected. CDR3 region: CASSPRTQGFGAEAFF. The CDR3 nucleotides read TGTGCCAGCTCACCACGTACCCAAGGTTTTGGCGCTGAAGCTTTCTTT.